Presented here are 26 T cell receptor beta chains from one specimen sequenced in a study of blood T cell repertoires in COVID-19. Sequencing was performed with immunoSEQ multiplex PCR; in TCRdb, only in-frame clones are kept and a portion is missing. The sample holds tens of thousands of clones; roughly 78% are singletons and the top ten take 0.95% to 1.5%. The specimen sequenced was peripheral blood. The receptors were gathered from a woman over 75 with acute or convalescent COVID-19.

The rearrangement uses TRBV28 and TRBJ1-4; the match to TRBD1 covers 7 bases. Losses at the gene ends were 6 bases for V and 7 bases for J; bases not matched to a gene: 11. Germline V CDR1 and CDR2: MDHEN, SYDVKM. This CDR3 has 15 amino acids. Written as DNA, the CDR3 is TGTGCCAGCAGACTTTCACAGGGGCGGGTTGAAAAACTGTTTTTT. Its translation is CASRLSQGRVEKLFF.

The CDR3 nucleotides are TGTGCCAGTAGTATTTTTGACAAATACAATCAGCCCCAGCATTTT. Protein sequence: CASSIFDKYNQPQHF. The chain uses TRBV19 and TRBJ1-5; D is undetermined. Trimming took 3 bases from V and 3 from J, leaving 12 bases between them. The germline V gene encodes CDR1 LNHDA and CDR2 SQIVND (reference sequence). The CDR3 consists of 15 residues.

CDR3: CASSLIGRDTEAFF. In nucleotides, the CDR3 is TGCGCCAGCAGCTTGATTGGCAGGGACACTGAAGCTTTCTTT. The chain employs TRBV5-1 and TRBJ1-1; TRBD1 might be the D (5 bases). Germline V gene data show CDR1 as SGHRS and CDR2 as YFSETQ. The CDR3 covers 14 residues. Trimming cost V 1 base and J 3 bases, with 10 bases left between them.

With respect to this clone: A read error may produce the germline difference seen at one junction end. This chain uses TRBV5-6 with TRBJ1-5, with a possible D match to TRBD1 (6 bases). In germline, CDR1 is SGHDT, CDR2 YYEEEE. The CDR3 totals 12 residues. Here the CDR3 reads CASSFRDTILYF. DNA of the CDR3: TGTGCCAGCAGCTTCCGGGACACCATCCTCTATTTT.

This clone was detected once. The V gene is TRBV4-1, the J gene TRBJ2-1; 9 positions agree with TRBD2. The CDR3 totals 16 residues. J was trimmed by 1 base and V by 1 base; bases with no gene match: 2. Germline-derived CDR1 and CDR2 are MGHRA and YSYEKL. The DNA for the CDR3 is TGCGCCAGCAGCCAAGTTAGCGGGAGTTCCTACAATGAGCAGTTCTTC. Protein: CASSQVSGSSYNEQFF.

The V call is TRBV5-4, the J call TRBJ1-2, with 7 bases fitting TRBD1. This CDR3 region has 15 residues. With V trimmed by 4 bases and J by 3 bases, 9 bases remained unmatched. The germline CDR1 and CDR2 sequences are SGHNT and YYREEE (reference sequence). Written as DNA, the CDR3 is TGTGCCAGCAGCGGAAACCGGGACAGTGACTATGGCTACACCTTC. As protein: CASSGNRDSDYGYTF.

The chain has TRBV19 and TRBJ1-4, with D possibly matching TRBD1 (5 bases). The V gene's germline CDR1 is LNHDA and CDR2 SQIVND (reference sequence). Trimming left V 3 bases short and J 3 bases short, with 11 bases between. This CDR3 spans 15 amino acids. DNA for the CDR3: TGTGCCAGTAGTATCGGGACGGGAGCTAATGAAAAACTGTTTTTT. Residues: CASSIGTGANEKLFF.

For the CDR3, the DNA is TGTGCCAGCAGCAAATCGGGCGGACTCTTGGTCTATGGCTACACCTTC. Translation: CASSKSGGLLVYGYTF. This chain connects TRBV21-1 to TRBJ1-2. TRBV21-1 has pseudogene status. The CDR3 is 16 residues long.

The J gene is TRBJ1-4, the V gene TRBV27; D is ambiguous. Germline CDR1 is MNHEY and CDR2 is SMNVEV (reference sequence). The CDR3 contains 20 residues. The V end lost 6 bases, the J end lost 0 bases, and 26 bases lay between the germline ends. CDR3 residues: CASRAGFWQLSTATNEKLFF. CDR3 coding DNA: TGTGCCAGCAGGGCCGGCTTTTGGCAGCTTAGCACCGCAACTAATGAAAAACTGTTTTTT.

The rearrangement uses TRBV13 and TRBJ2-2; D not resolved. The germline V gene encodes CDR1 PRHDT and CDR2 FYEKMQ (reference sequence). Between the trimmed V and J ends, which lost 3 bases and 1 base, there was a span of 6 bases. This CDR3 comprises 14 residues. CDR3 region: CASSFRQNTGELFF. The CDR3 DNA reads TGTGCCAGCAGCTTCAGGCAGAACACCGGGGAGCTGTTTTTT.

The chain is built from TRBV27 and TRBJ2-3; 10 bases map to TRBD2. The CDR3 is 14 amino acids. J gave up 6 bases and V 8 bases, and 8 bases lay outside the gene matches. From germline, CDR1 is MNHEY and CDR2 SMNVEV (reference sequence). As DNA, the CDR3 is TGTGCCAGCGGTTCTAGCGGGAGTTGGGATACGCAGTATTTT. Protein: CASGSSGSWDTQYF.

This clone appeared a single time. The J gene is TRBJ1-2, the V gene TRBV28, with 8 bases fitting TRBD1. This CDR3 region has 12 residues. Unmatched junction bases numbered 7, after V lost 8 bases and J lost 8 bases. Germline lookup yields CDR1 MDHEN and CDR2 SYDVKM. The CDR3 sequence is CASGQGFLGYTF. The CDR3 nucleotides read TGTGCCAGCGGACAGGGCTTTCTCGGCTACACCTTC.

This clone has more than one count but fewer than ten. The chain uses TRBV7-9 and TRBJ2-1; TRBD2 matches 9 bases. The CDR3 extends over 16 amino acids. The V and J ends lost 4 bases and 1 base, in that order; junction bases with no gene match: 5. Germline V gene data show CDR1 as SEHNR and CDR2 as FQNEAQ (reference sequence). In DNA form, the CDR3 reads TGTGCCAGCAGCTCCCGACTAGCGGAGTCCTACAATGAGCAGTTCTTC. Translated: CASSSRLAESYNEQFF.

The gene calls are TRBV4-1 and TRBJ2-5, with D maybe TRBD2 (5 bases). Trimming took off 1 base at V and 9 bases at J, with 24 bases between the two ends. Germline CDR1 MGHRA, CDR2 YSYEKL. CDR3 length equals 17 residues. CDR3: CASSQGSASGASAAQYF. The CDR3 DNA is TGCGCCAGCAGCCAAGGATCGGCAAGCGGAGCCTCGGCGGCCCAGTACTTC.

The rearrangement uses TRBV5-1 and TRBJ1-1, with D uncertain. Trimming pared 0 bases from V and 3 bases from J, leaving 12 bases between. The CDR3 loop spans 15 amino acids. The V gene's germline CDR1 is SGHRS and CDR2 YFSETQ. In nucleotides, the CDR3 is TGCGCCAGCAGCTTGGATGAGGGCCCCTACACTGAAGCTTTCTTT. This translates into CASSLDEGPYTEAFF.

This rearrangement joins TRBV19 to TRBJ1-1; possibly TRBD1 for D (5 bases). The CDR3 has 16 residues. Trimming cost V 1 base and J 6 bases, with 18 bases left between them. Looked up from germline, CDR1 is LNHDA and CDR2 is SQIVND (reference sequence). For the CDR3, the DNA is TGTGCCAGTAGTATAGCGGCGAGCAGGGCCAACTCTGAAGCTTTCTTT. Amino acids: CASSIAASRANSEAFF.

The CDR3 protein is CASSAGTGVGEQYF. CDR3 nucleotide sequence: TGCGCCAGCAGCGCCGGGACAGGGGTGGGGGAGCAGTACTTC. The chain links TRBV5-1 to TRBJ2-7, with 10 bases that match TRBD1. CDR3 size: 14 residues. The V gene end was trimmed by 4 bases and the J gene end by 7 bases; junction bases not matched to a gene: 8. Per the germline V gene, CDR1 is SGHRS and CDR2 is YFSETQ.

The chain couples TRBV5-1 to TRBJ2-1; TRBD2 matches at 9 bases. Looked up from germline, CDR1 is SGHRS and CDR2 is YFSETQ. The CDR3 is 22 amino acids. Trimming cost V 0 bases and J 4 bases; bases outside gene matches: 23. Here the CDR3 reads CASSLGDPGGRVLPPTYNEQFF. As DNA, the CDR3 is TGCGCCAGCAGCTTGGGGGACCCTGGCGGGAGGGTCCTCCCCCCCACTTACAATGAGCAGTTCTTC.

This clone came up a few times. This chain links TRBV11-3 with TRBJ1-1; D is unresolved. Looked up from germline, CDR1 is SGHNT and CDR2 is YENEEA. V shed 0 bases and J shed 10 bases, with 12 bases lying between them. The CDR3 totals 13 residues. The chain's CDR3 is CASSLDPFSGAFF. The CDR3 DNA follows: TGTGCCAGCAGCTTAGATCCATTCTCGGGAGCTTTCTTT.

The count of this clone is one. The chain uses TRBV19 and TRBJ1-4; possible D gene TRBD1, 5 bases. Germline V gene data show CDR1 as LNHDA and CDR2 as SQIVND (reference sequence). Trimming took off 3 bases at V and 0 bases at J, with 14 bases between the two ends. The CDR3 has 17 amino acids. CDR3 region: CASSIGAAGATNEKLFF. The CDR3, as DNA: TGTGCCAGTAGTATTGGGGCGGCAGGAGCAACTAATGAAAAACTGTTTTTT. Complete variable domain (other parts from reference TRBV19 and TRBJ1-4): DGGITQSPKYLFRKEGQNVTLSCEQNLNHDAMYWYRQDPGQGLRLIYYSQIVNDFQKGDIAEGYSVSREKKESFPLTVTSAQKNPTAFYLCASSIGAAGATNEKLFFGSGTQLSVL.

This clone was seen only a few times. The chain links TRBV24-1 to TRBJ1-5; D gene ambiguous. Germline V lookup: CDR1 KGHDR, CDR2 SFDVKD. Between the trimmed V and J ends, which lost 5 bases and 10 bases, there was a span of 14 bases. This CDR3 region has 13 residues. The CDR3 nucleotides are TGTGCCACCAGTGCCGCGAGCGAGGGTCCCCAGCATTTT. Encoded protein: CATSAASEGPQHF.

The genes are TRBV6-5 and TRBJ1-3; TRBD1 might be the D (5 bases). V lost 6 bases and J lost 2, with 11 bases in between. The CDR3 spans 14 residues. CDR1 is MNHEY, CDR2 SVGAGI, per germline. The CDR3 coding sequence is TGTGCCAGCAGGCAGGGCCCGACTGGAAACACCATATATTTT. Translation gives CASRQGPTGNTIYF.

The rearrangement links TRBV5-6 to TRBJ2-3; possibly TRBD1 for D (5 bases). V was shortened by 3 bases and J by 3 bases, with 11 bases between the two germline ends. Per germline, CDR1 SGHDT and CDR2 YYEEEE. The CDR3 length is 14 residues. The CDR3 bases are TGTGCCAGCAGCTCCCAGGGTTTTACAGATACGCAGTATTTT. Translating it yields CASSSQGFTDTQYF.

J is TRBJ2-7 and V is TRBV5-5; D gene unclear. CDR3 length: 14 residues. The germline gives CDR1 SGHKS, CDR2 YYEKEE (reference sequence). V was cut by 0 bases and J by 2 bases, with 9 bases left in between. The CDR3 sequence is CASSLDLGTYEQYF. The CDR3 DNA follows: TGTGCCAGCAGCTTGGATCTAGGTACCTACGAGCAGTACTTC.

V usage is TRBV3-1 (or the pseudogene TRBV3-2) and J usage is TRBJ2-7; TRBD1 matches 8 bases. Germline lookup yields CDR1 LGHDT and CDR2 YNNKEL (reference sequence). V trimming: 5 bases; J trimming: 1 base; junction bases outside the gene matches: 10. The CDR3 loop spans 16 amino acids. CDR3 residues: CASSSGQGGRSYEQYF. The CDR3 DNA reads TGTGCCAGCAGCTCCGGACAGGGCGGGCGGTCCTACGAGCAGTACTTC.

The chain uses TRBV7-3 and TRBJ2-2, with 8 bases aligning to TRBD1. Germline CDR1 and CDR2: SGHTA and FQGTGA. V lost 5 bases, J lost 13 bases, and 15 bases stayed unmatched. The length of the CDR3 is 15 residues. The CDR3 DNA is TGTGCCAGCAGCCCAGGGGGCAGGGCTGGGGGAACGCTGTTTTTT. As protein: CASSPGGRAGGTLFF.